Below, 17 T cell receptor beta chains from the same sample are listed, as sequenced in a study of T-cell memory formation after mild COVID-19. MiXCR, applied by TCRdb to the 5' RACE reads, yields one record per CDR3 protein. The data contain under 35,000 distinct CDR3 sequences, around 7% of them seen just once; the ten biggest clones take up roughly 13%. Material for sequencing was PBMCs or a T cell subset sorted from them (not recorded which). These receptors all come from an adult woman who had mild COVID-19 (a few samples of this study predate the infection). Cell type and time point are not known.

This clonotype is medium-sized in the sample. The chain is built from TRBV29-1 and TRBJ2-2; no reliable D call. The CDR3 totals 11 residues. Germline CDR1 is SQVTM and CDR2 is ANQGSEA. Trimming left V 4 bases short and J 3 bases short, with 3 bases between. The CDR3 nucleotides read TGCAGCGTTGCCGACACCGGGGAGCTGTTTTTT. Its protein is CSVADTGELFF.

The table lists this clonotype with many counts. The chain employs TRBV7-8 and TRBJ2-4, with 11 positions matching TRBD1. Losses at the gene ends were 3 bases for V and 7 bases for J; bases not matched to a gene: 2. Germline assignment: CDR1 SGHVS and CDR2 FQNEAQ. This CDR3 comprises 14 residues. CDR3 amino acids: CASSFGTGGNIQYF. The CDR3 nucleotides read TGTGCCAGCAGCTTCGGGACAGGGGGGAACATTCAGTACTTC.

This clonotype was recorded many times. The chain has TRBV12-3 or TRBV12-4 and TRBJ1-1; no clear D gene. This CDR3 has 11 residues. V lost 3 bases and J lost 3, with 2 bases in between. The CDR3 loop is CASSFDTEAFF. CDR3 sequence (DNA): TGTGCCAGCAGTTTTGACACTGAAGCTTTCTTT.

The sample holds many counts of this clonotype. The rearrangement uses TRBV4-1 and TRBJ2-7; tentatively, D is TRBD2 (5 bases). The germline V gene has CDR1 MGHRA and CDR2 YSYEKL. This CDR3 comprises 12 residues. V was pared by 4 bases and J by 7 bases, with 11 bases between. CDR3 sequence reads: CASSPDTGEQYF. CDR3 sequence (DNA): TGCGCCAGCAGCCCGGATACGGGGGAGCAGTACTTC.

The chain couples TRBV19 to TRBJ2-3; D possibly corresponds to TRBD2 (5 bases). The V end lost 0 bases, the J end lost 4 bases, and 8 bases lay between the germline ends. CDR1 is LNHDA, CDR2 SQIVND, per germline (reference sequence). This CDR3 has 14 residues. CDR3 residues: CASSIEGRSDTQYF. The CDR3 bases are TGTGCCAGTAGTATAGAAGGGAGATCAGATACGCAGTATTTT.

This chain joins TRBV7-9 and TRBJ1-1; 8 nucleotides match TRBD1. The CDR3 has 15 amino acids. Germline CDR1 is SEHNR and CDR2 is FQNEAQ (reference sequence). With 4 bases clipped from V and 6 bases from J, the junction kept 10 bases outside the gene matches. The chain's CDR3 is CASSSLTGAGAEAFF. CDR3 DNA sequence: TGTGCCAGCAGCTCTCTGACAGGGGCGGGGGCTGAAGCTTTCTTT. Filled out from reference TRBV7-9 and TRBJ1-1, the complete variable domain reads DTGVSQNPRHKITKRGQNVTFRCDPISEHNRLYWYRQTLGQGPEFLTYFQNEAQLEKSRLLSDRFSAERPKGSFSTLEIQRTEQGDSAMYLCASSSLTGAGAEAFFGQGTRLTVV.

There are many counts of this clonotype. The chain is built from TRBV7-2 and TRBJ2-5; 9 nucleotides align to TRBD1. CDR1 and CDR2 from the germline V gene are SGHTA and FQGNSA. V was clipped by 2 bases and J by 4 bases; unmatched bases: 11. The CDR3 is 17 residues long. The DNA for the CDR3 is TGTGCCAGCAGCTTACTAGCCCCCGGGACAGGGAGAGAGACCCAGTACTTC. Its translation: CASSLLAPGTGRETQYF.

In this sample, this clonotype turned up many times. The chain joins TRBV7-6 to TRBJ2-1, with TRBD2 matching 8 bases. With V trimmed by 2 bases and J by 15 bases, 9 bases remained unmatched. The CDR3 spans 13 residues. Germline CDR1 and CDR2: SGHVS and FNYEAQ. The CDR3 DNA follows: TGTGCCAGCAGCTTATCGAGCGGGGGCGGCCTGTTCTTC. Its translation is CASSLSSGGGLFF.

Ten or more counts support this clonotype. In DNA form, the CDR3 reads TGTGCCATCACCGCCAGGGATAGCTCCTACAATGAGCAGTTCTTC. Its translation: CAITARDSSYNEQFF. The chain couples TRBV10-3 to TRBJ2-1, with D possibly TRBD1 on 5 matching bases. The CDR3 consists of 15 residues. Looked up from germline, CDR1 is ENHRY and CDR2 is SYGVKD. V was clipped by 7 bases and J by 0 bases, with 13 bases between them.

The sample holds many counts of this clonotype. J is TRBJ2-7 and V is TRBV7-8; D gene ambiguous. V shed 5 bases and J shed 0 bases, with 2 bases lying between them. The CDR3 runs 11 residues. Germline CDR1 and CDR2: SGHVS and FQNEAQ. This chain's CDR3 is CASSLSYEQYF. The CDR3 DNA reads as TGTGCCAGCAGCCTCTCCTACGAGCAGTACTTC.

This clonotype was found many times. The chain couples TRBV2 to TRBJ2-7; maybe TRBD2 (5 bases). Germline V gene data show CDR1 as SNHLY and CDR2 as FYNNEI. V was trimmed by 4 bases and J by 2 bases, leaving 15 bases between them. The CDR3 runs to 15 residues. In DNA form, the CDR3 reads TGTGCCAGCAGTGTAGAGGGCCGGGCAACCTACGAGCAGTACTTC. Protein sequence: CASSVEGRATYEQYF.

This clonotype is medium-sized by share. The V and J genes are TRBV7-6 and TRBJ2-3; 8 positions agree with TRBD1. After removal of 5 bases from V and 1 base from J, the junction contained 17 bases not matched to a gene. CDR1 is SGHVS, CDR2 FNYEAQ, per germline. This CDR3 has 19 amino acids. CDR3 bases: TGTGCCAGCAGCCCACTAGCAACTACAGGGGGACAGGGCACAGATACGCAGTATTTT. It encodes CASSPLATTGGQGTDTQYF.

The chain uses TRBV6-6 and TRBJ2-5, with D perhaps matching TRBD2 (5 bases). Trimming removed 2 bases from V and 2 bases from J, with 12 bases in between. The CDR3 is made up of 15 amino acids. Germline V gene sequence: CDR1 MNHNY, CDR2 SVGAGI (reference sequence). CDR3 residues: CASSYLRTVQETQYF. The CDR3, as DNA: TGTGCCAGCAGTTACCTCCGGACTGTACAAGAGACCCAGTACTTC.

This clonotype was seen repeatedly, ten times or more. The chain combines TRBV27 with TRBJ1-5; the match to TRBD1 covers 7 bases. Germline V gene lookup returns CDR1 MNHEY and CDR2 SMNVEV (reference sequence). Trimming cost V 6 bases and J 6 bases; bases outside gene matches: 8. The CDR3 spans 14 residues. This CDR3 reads CASRRQGRGQPQHF. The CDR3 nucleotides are TGTGCCAGCAGGAGACAGGGTAGGGGTCAGCCCCAGCATTTT.

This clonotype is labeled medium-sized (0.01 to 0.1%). CDR3 amino acids: CASSSGRTVEGNEQFF. For the CDR3, the DNA is TGTGCCAGCAGCTCAGGGAGGACAGTCGAGGGCAATGAGCAGTTCTTC. The V gene is TRBV7-7, the J gene TRBJ2-1, with D perhaps being TRBD1 or TRBD2 (6 bases each). The length of the CDR3 is 16 residues. Germline assignment: CDR1 SSHAT and CDR2 FNYEAQ (reference sequence). The germline V and J ends were trimmed by 4 bases and 6 bases, with 19 bases remaining between them.

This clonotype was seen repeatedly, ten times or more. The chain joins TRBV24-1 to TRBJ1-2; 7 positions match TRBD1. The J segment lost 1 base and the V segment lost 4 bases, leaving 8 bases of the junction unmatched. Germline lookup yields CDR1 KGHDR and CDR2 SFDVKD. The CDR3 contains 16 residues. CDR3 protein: CATSDSGTALNYGYTF. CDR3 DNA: TGTGCCACCAGTGACTCCGGGACAGCCCTTAACTATGGCTACACCTTC.

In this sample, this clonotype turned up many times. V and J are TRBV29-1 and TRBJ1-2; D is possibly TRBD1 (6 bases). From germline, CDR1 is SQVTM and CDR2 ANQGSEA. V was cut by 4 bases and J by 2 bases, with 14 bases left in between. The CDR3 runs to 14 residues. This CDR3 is CSVVVTGTNYGYTF. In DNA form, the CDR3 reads TGCAGCGTTGTAGTCACAGGGACCAACTATGGCTACACCTTC.